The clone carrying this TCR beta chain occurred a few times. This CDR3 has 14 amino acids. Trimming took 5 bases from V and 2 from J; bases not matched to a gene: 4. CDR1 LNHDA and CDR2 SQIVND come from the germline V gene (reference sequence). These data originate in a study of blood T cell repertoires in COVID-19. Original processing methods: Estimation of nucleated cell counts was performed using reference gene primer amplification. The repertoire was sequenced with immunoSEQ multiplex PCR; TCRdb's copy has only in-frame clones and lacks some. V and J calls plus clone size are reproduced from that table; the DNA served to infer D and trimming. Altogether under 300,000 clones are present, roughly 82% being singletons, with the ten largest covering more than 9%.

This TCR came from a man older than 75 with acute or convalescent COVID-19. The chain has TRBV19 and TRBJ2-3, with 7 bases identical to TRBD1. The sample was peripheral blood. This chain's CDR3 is CASSGDSLTDTQYF. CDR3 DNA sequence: TGTGCCAGTAGTGGGGACAGCCTCACAGATACGCAGTATTTT.